Listed here are 3 T cell receptor beta chains from one sample, sequenced in a study of T cell responses to AZD1222 COVID-19 vaccine. Here immunoSEQ multiplex PCR was the method, and the copy in TCRdb shows in-frame clones only, minus some. The data show 60,000 to 80,000 clones, with less than 85% seen just once and roughly 50% held by the top ten. The material sequenced was peripheral blood, taken 28 days after the second AZD1222 dose. The source is an adult who received the AZD1222 COVID-19 vaccine.

V and J are TRBV5-5 and TRBJ2-7; 7 positions agree with TRBD1. CDR3 length: 16 amino acids. Per germline, CDR1 SGHKS and CDR2 YYEKEE (reference sequence). The ends lost 0 bases at V and 3 bases at J; junction bases unmatched: 9. CDR3 sequence (DNA): TGTGCCAGCAGCTTGGCCACAACAGGGGATTACTACGAGCAGTACTTC. It is translated as CASSLATTGDYYEQYF.

The V and J genes are TRBV6-2 or TRBV6-3 and TRBJ2-3, with D maybe TRBD1 (5 bases). The ends were cut back, 4 bases at V and 6 bases at J, with 8 bases in the middle. Germline lookup yields CDR1 MNHEY and CDR2 SVGEGT. This CDR3 is 12 amino acids long. This chain's CDR3 is CASSWGGDTQYF. CDR3 nucleotides: TGTGCCAGCAGTTGGGGCGGCGATACGCAGTATTTT.

This rearrangement joins TRBV6-5 to TRBJ2-2, with D possibly called TRBD1 or TRBD2 (5 bases each). This CDR3 region has 14 residues. Trimming cost V 6 bases and J 3 bases, with 11 bases left between them. The germline gives CDR1 MNHEY, CDR2 SVGAGI. The CDR3 DNA reads as TGTGCCAGCAGAATGGTGGGGGACACCGGGGAGCTGTTTTTT. It encodes CASRMVGDTGELFF.